The 25 T cell receptor beta chains below come from one sample, sequenced in a study of T cells in Graves' hyperthyroidism and ophthalmopathy. TCR beta CDR3 region amplification was performed from RNA transcripts. TCR CDR3 regions were first amplified by RT-PCR with HTBI primers. Each CDR3 protein is one row after TCRdb ran MiXCR on the multiplex PCR reads. The table records roughly 800,000 distinct CDR3 sequences, about 38% of them present only once. Sequenced sample: blood. The receptors stem from a man between 18 and 35 years old with Graves' hyperthyroidism.

V gene TRBV6-5 combines with J gene TRBJ2-2; TRBD1 aligns across 10 bases. The length of the CDR3 is 14 residues. Germline V gives CDR1 MNHEY, CDR2 SVGAGI. V gave up 8 bases and J gave up 1 base; unmatched junction bases: 1. CDR3 DNA: TGTGCCAGCGGGACAGGGGTGAACACCGGGGAGCTGTTTTTT. Residues: CASGTGVNTGELFF.

A remark on this clonotype: The CDR3 end shows no conserved phenylalanine or tryptophan, and so a read error is likely. The CDR3 reads CASSVGTVTEAFL. DNA for the CDR3: TGCGCCAGCAGCGTCGGGACAGTCACTGAAGCTTTCCTT. The chain carries TRBV5-1 and TRBJ1-1; 7 nucleotides line up with TRBD1. Germline V gene data show CDR1 as SGHRS and CDR2 as YFSETQ. V shed 4 bases and J 4 bases; nucleotides not matched to a gene: 4. This CDR3 is built from 13 residues.

CDR3 amino acids: CAGGLNQPQHF. CDR3 DNA: TGTGCCGGGGGGCTCAATCAGCCCCAGCATTTT. This sequence joins TRBV10-3 and TRBJ1-5, with D possibly being TRBD1 (6 bases). This CDR3 is built from 11 residues. The V and J ends lost 11 bases and 3 bases respectively, with 8 bases between them. The V gene's germline CDR1 is ENHRY and CDR2 SYGVKD.

In its sample, this clonotype was seen many times. The chain uses TRBV29-1 and TRBJ1-1; TRBD1 is a possible D gene (5 bases). Germline loops: CDR1 SQVTM, CDR2 ANQGSEA. This CDR3 contains 14 residues. V lost 6 bases, J lost 2 bases, and 16 bases lay in between. The CDR3 sequence is CSVGRQRLNTEAFF. Here the CDR3 DNA reads TGCAGCGTGGGGAGACAGCGTCTAAACACTGAAGCTTTCTTT.

At least ten counts were recorded for this clonotype. The chain uses TRBV7-9 and TRBJ2-6; D perhaps matches TRBD1 (5 bases). The V end lost 4 bases, the J end lost 0 bases, and 13 bases lay between the germline ends. This CDR3 has 17 residues. Germline values: CDR1 SEHNR, CDR2 FQNEAQ (reference sequence). CDR3 protein: CASSSQAGISGANVLTF. CDR3 sequence (DNA): TGTGCCAGCAGCTCACAGGCAGGGATCTCTGGGGCCAACGTCCTGACTTTC.

Worth noting for this clonotype: The CDR3 ends on some other residue instead of the conserved phenylalanine or tryptophan, so this is likely a read error. V is TRBV20-1 and J is TRBJ2-7; no clear D gene. V shed 1 base and J shed 7 bases, with 14 bases lying between them. This CDR3 has 13 residues. Germline V gene data show CDR1 as DFQATT and CDR2 as SNEGSKA (reference sequence). The chain's CDR3 is CSARVGNLGEQYL. In DNA, the CDR3 is TGCAGTGCTAGAGTGGGGAATTTAGGGGAGCAGTACCTC.

DNA for the CDR3: TGTGCCAGCTCACCGAGCGGGAGGACCGGGGAGCTGTTTTTT. Encoded protein: CASSPSGRTGELFF. This chain connects TRBV2 to TRBJ2-2, with 9 positions matching TRBD2. V was clipped by 8 bases and J by 5 bases; unmatched bases: 6. This CDR3 contains 14 residues. In germline, CDR1 is SNHLY, CDR2 FYNNEI.

This clonotype turned up a few times. The CDR3: CASSQDPRTGPEKLFF. In DNA form, the CDR3 reads TGTGCCAGCAGCCAAGATCCCCGGACAGGGCCTGAAAAACTGTTTTTT. V and J are TRBV4-2 and TRBJ1-4, with 8 nucleotides matching TRBD1. The CDR3 spans 16 residues. In germline, CDR1 is LGHNA, CDR2 YNFKEQ. V dropped 0 bases and J dropped 7; count of bases not matched to a gene: 7.

As concerns this clonotype: A read error is likely, as this CDR3 ends without the conserved phenylalanine or tryptophan. This chain connects TRBV7-3 to TRBJ1-1; D is undetermined. The V gene lost 2 bases and the J gene lost 0 bases, with 13 bases spanning the gap. This CDR3 spans 16 amino acids. CDR1 SGHTA and CDR2 FQGTGA come from the germline V gene. CDR3 sequence: CASSLEGLSMNTEAFL. In DNA, the CDR3 is TGTGCCAGCAGCTTAGAAGGGTTATCCATGAACACTGAAGCTTTCCTT.

V is TRBV12-3 or TRBV12-4 and J is TRBJ2-5; D gene unclear. The CDR3 covers 12 residues. The V end lost 7 bases, the J end lost 3 bases, and 9 bases lay between the germline ends. The CDR3 sequence is CASMGPKETQYF. CDR3 DNA sequence: TGTGCCAGCATGGGCCCTAAAGAGACCCAGTACTTC.

J is TRBJ2-5 and V is TRBV7-6; the match to TRBD1 covers 11 bases. The germline V gene encodes CDR1 SGHVS and CDR2 FNYEAQ. This CDR3 has 15 amino acids. After removal of 3 bases from V and 9 bases from J, the junction contained 9 bases not matched to a gene. The chain's CDR3 is CASSLRTGGGQPQYF. DNA of the CDR3: TGTGCCAGCAGCTTGCGGACAGGGGGCGGTCAGCCCCAGTACTTC. The variable domain in full, completed from reference TRBV7-6 and TRBJ2-5, reads GAGVSQSPRYKVTKRGQDVALRCDPISGHVSLYWYRQALGQGPEFLTYFNYEAQQDKSGLPNDRFSAERPEGSISTLTIQRTEQRDSAMYRCASSLRTGGGQPQYFGPGTRLLVL.

Remarks on this clonotype: This may be a read error: a much more frequent sequence differs by one nucleotide. The chain employs TRBV15 and TRBJ2-2; 7 nucleotides line up with TRBD2. The CDR3 is 13 amino acids. Germline loops: CDR1 LNHNV, CDR2 YYDKDF (reference sequence). CDR3 DNA: TGTGCCGCCAGCAGAGCGGGGAACGGGGAGCTGTTTTTT. The encoded protein is CAASRAGNGELFF.

Of note for this clonotype: A single base separates this from a much larger clone, so it may be a read error. The chain combines TRBV15 with TRBJ2-7; 9 bases are shared with TRBD2. This CDR3 has 14 residues. V was pared by 8 bases and J by 1 base, with 6 bases of the junction left unmatched. The germline gives CDR1 LNHNV, CDR2 YYDKDF (reference sequence). CDR3 protein: CATASAGGSYEQYF. The CDR3 DNA reads TGTGCCACCGCAAGCGCGGGAGGGTCCTACGAGCAGTACTTC.

As for this clonotype: At one end, the junction sequence differs from germline, possibly due to a read error. V and J are TRBV29-1 and TRBJ2-2; TRBD1 or TRBD2 may be the D gene (5 bases each). This CDR3 has 13 amino acids. From germline, CDR1 is SQVTM and CDR2 ANQGSEA. The CDR3 is CSTGRENTGEPFF. The CDR3 coding sequence is TGCAGCACTGGCAGGGAGAACACCGGGGAGCCGTTTTTT.

The rearrangement joins TRBV9 to TRBJ1-4; weak D call: TRBD1 (5 bases). The germline V gene encodes CDR1 SGDLS and CDR2 YYNGEE. There are 16 residues in the CDR3. V dropped 5 bases and J dropped 6 bases, with 20 bases sitting between them. The CDR3 nucleotides are TGTGCCAGCAGTCAACGGGACGACAGAGTGGATGAAAAACTGTTTTTT. Protein: CASSQRDDRVDEKLFF.

V is TRBV4-3 and J is TRBJ2-5, with TRBD1 identical over 8 bases. Germline V gene data show CDR1 as LGHNA and CDR2 as YSLEER. V trimming: 1 base; J trimming: 5 bases; junction bases outside the gene matches: 9. CDR3 length: 16 residues. The CDR3 loop is CASSQGVRGRRETQYF. The CDR3 nucleotides read TGCGCCAGCAGCCAAGGCGTCAGGGGGCGCCGGGAGACCCAGTACTTC.

As to this clonotype: This sequence may be a read error, since a much larger clone differs from it by one base. The J gene is TRBJ2-7, the V gene TRBV7-2, with TRBD2 matching 9 bases. This CDR3 comprises 15 residues. Trimming took 4 bases from V and 6 from J; bases not matched to a gene: 10. Per germline, CDR1 SGHTA and CDR2 FQGNSA. CDR3 DNA sequence: TGTGCCAGCAGCTACGCCGGGACTAGCCAAGGCGAGCAGTACTTC. Protein sequence: CASSYAGTSQGEQYF.

The gene calls are TRBV9 and TRBJ2-7; the match to TRBD1 covers 8 bases. The trim removed 2 bases at V and 3 bases at J, leaving 4 bases unmatched. Per the germline V gene, CDR1 is SGDLS and CDR2 is YYNGEE. CDR3 length: 14 amino acids. DNA for the CDR3: TGTGCCAGCAGCGTCCCGGACAGGGACTACGAGCAGTACTTC. Its protein product is CASSVPDRDYEQYF. The complete variable domain, with remaining parts taken from reference TRBV9 and TRBJ2-7, reads DSGVTQTPKHLITATGQRVTLRCSPRSGDLSVYWYQQSLDQGLQFLIQYYNGEERAKGNILERFSAQQFPDLHSELNLSSLELGDSALYFCASSVPDRDYEQYFGPGTRLTVT.

This clonotype was picked up a small number of times. V is TRBV7-2 and J is TRBJ1-1, with D perhaps matching TRBD1 (6 bases). Trimming cost V 3 bases and J 4 bases, with 12 bases left between them. This CDR3 has 14 amino acids. Germline CDR1 SGHTA, CDR2 FQGNSA. CDR3 loop: CASSFSGAVTEAFF. CDR3 sequence (DNA): TGTGCCAGCAGCTTCTCGGGGGCGGTCACTGAAGCTTTCTTT.

The table lists this clonotype with a few counts. The chain combines TRBV5-5 with TRBJ1-5; no firm D call. Germline V gene lookup returns CDR1 SGHKS and CDR2 YYEKEE (reference sequence). The CDR3 loop spans 16 amino acids. Trimming left V 2 bases short and J 0 bases short, with 12 bases between. The CDR3: CASSLSPGHSNQPQHF. The CDR3 DNA is TGTGCCAGCAGCTTAAGCCCCGGCCATAGCAATCAGCCCCAGCATTTT.

This clonotype has ten or more counts. The V and J genes are TRBV19 and TRBJ1-5; D unclear. There are 13 residues in the CDR3. V was cut by 7 bases and J by 9 bases, with 16 bases left in between. Germline lookup yields CDR1 LNHDA and CDR2 SQIVND (reference sequence). CDR3 loop: CASIGQVGLPQHF. The CDR3 coding sequence is TGTGCCAGTATAGGGCAGGTAGGGCTGCCCCAGCATTTT.

This clonotype has a handful of counts. This sequence joins TRBV9 and TRBJ1-2, with 10 bases aligning to TRBD1. Looked up from germline, CDR1 is SGDLS and CDR2 is YYNGEE. The CDR3 has 17 amino acids. V shed 0 bases and J 3 bases; nucleotides not matched to a gene: 8. CDR3 protein: CASSVAGVGTGDYGYTF. The CDR3 DNA follows: TGTGCCAGCAGCGTAGCTGGTGTGGGGACAGGGGACTATGGCTACACCTTC.

There are many counts of this clonotype. The chain links TRBV14 to TRBJ1-3; D is unclear. Per germline, CDR1 SGHDN and CDR2 FVKESK. Between the trimmed V and J ends, which lost 2 bases and 4 bases, there was a span of 9 bases. The CDR3 spans 14 residues. The CDR3 sequence: CASSQWGGGNTIYF. The CDR3 DNA sequence: TGTGCCAGCAGCCAATGGGGAGGAGGAAACACCATATATTTT.

This clonotype was counted at least ten times. The J gene is TRBJ1-1, the V gene TRBV7-8; D gene unclear. V lost 3 bases, J lost 1 base, and 9 bases lay in between. The germline CDR1 and CDR2 sequences are SGHVS and FQNEAQ. There are 14 residues in the CDR3. DNA for the CDR3: TGTGCCAGCAGCTTGGAGGGTACGAACACTGAAGCTTTCTTT. It translates to CASSLEGTNTEAFF.

V and J are TRBV20-1 and TRBJ2-7; D remains unclear. Germline V gene data show CDR1 as DFQATT and CDR2 as SNEGSKA (reference sequence). Trimming cost V 3 bases and J 0 bases, with 15 bases left between them. This CDR3 region has 15 residues. This CDR3 reads CSASDLAQSSYEQYF. CDR3 in DNA: TGCAGTGCTAGTGACCTGGCTCAAAGCTCCTACGAGCAGTACTTC.